Listed below are T cell receptor beta chains from one sample, sequenced in a study of cytomegalovirus exposure and HLA in healthy donors. Clones were read by immunoSEQ multiplex PCR, and TCRdb kept only the in-frame ones, dropping some. The sample yields roughly 130,000 clones, roughly 79% seen once. The material sequenced was PBMCs. The receptors come from a man between 18 and 29 years old in good health and CMV-seronegative. Both conserved end residues are part of each CDR3. A D gene is named only where the DNA matches it firmly. Clone size is shown for a subset of rows, as once, few, many or a class of expanded clone.

V gene	clone size	D gene	J gene	CDR3 DNA	CDR3 protein
TRBV7-2	-	TRBD1	TRBJ1-2	TGTGCCAGCAGCTTCCGACAGGGGGCGGCTGGGGGCTACACCTTC	CASSFRQGAAGGYTF
TRBV11-2	-	-	TRBJ2-7	TGTGCCAGCAGCTTCGGCGGGACAGTTTCCTACGAGCAGTACTTC	CASSFGGTVSYEQYF
TRBV5-1	-	-	TRBJ1-2	TGCGCCAGCAGCTTGGGCCACAGGGCTGGCTACACCTTC	CASSLGHRAGYTF
TRBV13	-	-	TRBJ1-5	TGTGCCAGCAGCTTAGGCCGGGGGCCCCAGCATTTT	CASSLGRGPQHF
TRBV5-6	-	-	TRBJ2-1	TGTGCCAGCAGCACTCCAGGGATCGATTGGTACAATGAGCAGTTCTTC	CASSTPGIDWYNEQFF
TRBV11-1	-	TRBD2	TRBJ2-1	TGTGCCAGCAGCTTAGCATGGGGAGGGAACGGTGAGCAGTTCTTC	CASSLAWGGNGEQFF
TRBV19	-	TRBD1	TRBJ1-5	TGTGCCAGTTGCCAGGGGGAAGGCAATCAGCCCCAGCATTTT	CASCQGEGNQPQHF
TRBV9	-	-	TRBJ1-4	TGTGCCAGCAGCGTAGGGACATCGAAAGAACTGTTTTTT	CASSVGTSKELFF
TRBV4-1	-	TRBD1	TRBJ2-4	TGCGCCAGCAGCCTCCTCCCGGGACAGGGAAACATTCAGTACTTC	CASSLLPGQGNIQYF
TRBV18	-	TRBD1	TRBJ1-5	TGTGCCAGCTCAGTTGGACAGGGGTTTAATCAGCCCCAGCATTTT	CASSVGQGFNQPQHF
TRBV5-1	-	-	TRBJ2-7	TGCGCCAGCAGCTTCTCCTCGACAGCCACCTACGAGCAGTACTTC	CASSFSSTATYEQYF
TRBV7-8	many	-	TRBJ2-7	TGTGCCAGCAGCTTGGAGCCCGATAGATACGAGCAGTACTTC	CASSLEPDRYEQYF
TRBV11-2	once	-	TRBJ2-6	TGTGCCAGCATAACCCCCGGGGGCTCTGGGGCCAACGTCCTGACTTTC	CASITPGGSGANVLTF
TRBV6-1	few	TRBD1	TRBJ2-7	TGTGCCAGCAGTAAAACCGGGACAGGGTTGAACGAGCAGTACTTC	CASSKTGTGLNEQYF
TRBV5-4	few	-	TRBJ2-1	TGTGCCAGCGCTGAGGGTGGCTCCTACAATGAGCAGTTCTTC	CASAEGGSYNEQFF
TRBV27	-	-	TRBJ1-1	TGTGCCAGCAGTTTTGTTGGGGGGGTTGAATCTTTCTTT	CASSFVGGVESFF
TRBV29-1	-	-	TRBJ2-5	TGCAGCGTTGCTGTGGGGGCTGAGACCCAGTACTTC	CSVAVGAETQYF
TRBV27	-	TRBD2	TRBJ2-2	TGTGCCAGCAGTTGGGGGGGGTACACCGGGGAGCTGTTTTTT	CASSWGGYTGELFF
TRBV12-5	-	-	TRBJ2-1	TGTGCTAGTGGTTTGGGACTCCTCCGGGATTACAATGAGCAGTTCTTC	CASGLGLLRDYNEQFF
TRBV4-2	-	-	TRBJ1-5	TGTGCCAGCAGCCAAGATGGAGGACAGTCTGATAGCAATCAGCCCCAGCATTTT	CASSQDGGQSDSNQPQHF
TRBV7-9	-	TRBD1	TRBJ1-5	TGTGCCAGCAGCCCGACAGGGGAAGGACGGGCCCAGCATTTT	CASSPTGEGRAQHF
TRBV9	-	TRBD1	TRBJ1-2	TGTGCCAGCAGCAACCGGGACAGCTCTAACTATGGCTACACCTTC	CASSNRDSSNYGYTF
TRBV6-1	-	TRBD1	TRBJ2-7	TGTGCCAGTACAAGAGGACAGGGTTCCTACGAGCAGTACTTC	CASTRGQGSYEQYF
TRBV5-1	-	TRBD1	TRBJ1-5	TGCGCCAGCAGCTTGGGGGACAGGCGTCAAGGGGCAAATCAGCCCCAGCATTTT	CASSLGDRRQGANQPQHF
TRBV6-5	-	TRBD1	TRBJ1-2	TGTGCCAGCAGTCAGGGGGCAGGGATCTATGGCTACACCTTC	CASSQGAGIYGYTF
TRBV7-2	-	TRBD2	TRBJ2-5	TGTGCCAGCAGCCCAGGACTAGCGGGGGCCAGTGGGGGGACCCAGTACTTC	CASSPGLAGASGGTQYF
TRBV6-5	-	-	TRBJ2-7	TGTGCCAGCAGTCCTAGATCTAGACCCTACGAGCAGTACTTC	CASSPRSRPYEQYF
TRBV29-1	-	TRBD2	TRBJ2-1	TGCAGCGTCCGAGGGACTAGCGGGCTAAAGGGCAATGAGCAGTTCTTC	CSVRGTSGLKGNEQFF